The next 6 T cell receptor beta chains were all read from a single sample in a study of T cell repertoires in cytomegalovirus infection. These receptors lack a known antigen. TCRdb analysed the reads with MiXCR anew, one entry per CDR3 protein. This table has about half a million distinct CDR3 sequences, 30% to 35% appearing once. Material: cultured PBMCs, obtained from culture after CMV antigen stimulation. The receptors were sampled from a human donor in good health (CMV status not recorded). Some clones in this sample may be carry-over from other donors' samples.

V usage is TRBV5-1 and J usage is TRBJ2-5; 10 nucleotides align to TRBD2. Trimming removed 7 bases from V and 2 bases from J; junction bases left unmatched: 5. This CDR3 region has 14 residues. The V gene's germline CDR1 is SGHRS and CDR2 YFSETQ. CDR3 bases: TGCGCCAGCGGAGGACTAGCGGATCAAGAGACCCAGTACTTC. Amino acid sequence: CASGGLADQETQYF.

CDR3 amino acids: CASSYTGGAIGANVLTF. CDR3 DNA: TGTGCCAGCAGTTACACAGGGGGCGCGATCGGGGCCAACGTCCTGACTTTC. V and J are TRBV6-5 and TRBJ2-6; TRBD1 agrees at 9 bases. With V trimmed by 2 bases and J by 4 bases, 6 bases remained unmatched. Germline loops: CDR1 MNHEY, CDR2 SVGAGI. This CDR3 comprises 17 residues.

This clonotype was recorded many times. The chain is built from TRBV7-2 and TRBJ2-3; 11 nucleotides line up with TRBD1. Germline CDR1 and CDR2: SGHTA and FQGNSA. This CDR3 comprises 14 residues. The V and J ends lost 5 bases and 4 bases, in that order; junction bases with no gene match: 2. The CDR3 loop is CASSQDRGPDTQYF. DNA for the CDR3: TGTGCCAGCAGCCAGGACAGGGGGCCAGATACGCAGTATTTT.

The gene calls are TRBV5-5 and TRBJ2-1, with 9 nucleotides matching TRBD2. The V gene end was trimmed by 6 bases and the J gene end by 6 bases; junction bases not matched to a gene: 7. Germline-derived CDR1 and CDR2 are SGHKS and YYEKEE (reference sequence). CDR3 length equals 14 residues. CDR3 region: CASKSVAGVNEQFF. CDR3 nucleotide sequence: TGTGCCAGCAAATCTGTAGCGGGAGTCAATGAGCAGTTCTTC. Together with reference TRBV5-5 and TRBJ2-1, the CDR3 gives the full variable domain: DAGVTQSPTHLIKTRGQQVTLRCSPISGHKSVSWYQQVLGQGPQFIFQYYEKEERGRGNFPDRFSARQFPNYSSELNVNALLLGDSALYLCASKSVAGVNEQFFGPGTRLTVL.

J is TRBJ2-1 and V is TRBV4-1; 8 bases agree with TRBD1. The CDR3 sequence is 15 residues long. Per the germline V gene, CDR1 is MGHRA and CDR2 is YSYEKL. Trimming at V came to 3 bases and at J to 8 bases, leaving 9 bases not matched to a gene. The CDR3: CASSHDRGYRYEQFF. The CDR3 DNA follows: TGCGCCAGCAGCCACGACAGGGGATATCGGTATGAGCAGTTCTTC.

This clonotype turned up a few times. V gene TRBV7-2 combines with J gene TRBJ1-1; D ambiguous. CDR1 and CDR2 from the germline V gene are SGHTA and FQGNSA. The CDR3 has 14 amino acids. With 2 bases removed from V and 4 bases from J, the gap between germline ends came to 11 bases. CDR3 DNA sequence: TGTGCCAGCAGCTTATGGGAGTTGAGCACTGAAGCTTTCTTT. Its protein product is CASSLWELSTEAFF. The variable domain in full, completed from reference TRBV7-2 and TRBJ1-1, reads GAGVSQSPSNKVTEKGKDVELRCDPISGHTALYWYRQSLGQGLEFLIYFQGNSAPDKSGLPSDRFSAERTGGSVSTLTIQRTQQEDSAVYLCASSLWELSTEAFFGQGTRLTVV.